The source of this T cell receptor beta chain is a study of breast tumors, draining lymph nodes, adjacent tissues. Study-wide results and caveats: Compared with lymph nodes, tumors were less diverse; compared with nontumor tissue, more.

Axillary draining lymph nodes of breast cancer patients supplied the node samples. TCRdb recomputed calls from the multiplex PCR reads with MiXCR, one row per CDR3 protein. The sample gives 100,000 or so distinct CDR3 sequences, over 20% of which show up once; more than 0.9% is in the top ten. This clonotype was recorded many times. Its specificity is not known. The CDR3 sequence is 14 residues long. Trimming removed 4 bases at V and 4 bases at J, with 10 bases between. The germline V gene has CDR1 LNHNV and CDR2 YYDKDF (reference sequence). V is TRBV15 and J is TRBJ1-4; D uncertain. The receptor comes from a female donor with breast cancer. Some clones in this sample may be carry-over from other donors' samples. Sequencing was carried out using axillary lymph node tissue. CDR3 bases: TGTGCCACCAGCACCGGACTGAGTAATGAAAAACTGTTTTTT. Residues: CATSTGLSNEKLFF.